A single sample gave rise to the 20 T cell receptor beta chains below, sequenced in a study of early T cells in non-severe SARS-CoV-2 infection. TCRdb reprocessed the 5' RACE reads via MiXCR and lists one record per CDR3 protein. Of some 82,000 distinct CDR3 sequences detected, approximately 12% appear once; the ten largest clones hold 4.4%. The material sequenced was whole blood, taken at baseline. The receptors originated from an adult who was a healthcare worker with PCR-confirmed SARS-CoV-2 infection or an uninfected control (not recorded which).

The V gene is TRBV4-2, the J gene TRBJ2-7; D not certain. Germline V gives CDR1 LGHNA, CDR2 YNFKEQ. The CDR3 spans 17 residues. The V end lost 0 bases, the J end lost 2 bases, and 17 bases lay between the germline ends. CDR3 amino acids: CASSQDREADWPYEQYF. CDR3 DNA sequence: TGTGCCAGCAGCCAAGATAGAGAGGCAGATTGGCCCTACGAGCAGTACTTC.

This clonotype was counted only a few times. V gene TRBV29-1 combines with J gene TRBJ2-1, with 7 positions matching TRBD1. From germline, CDR1 is SQVTM and CDR2 ANQGSEA. The CDR3 sequence is 12 residues long. Germline trimming cut 4 bases from V and 9 bases from J; bases unmatched to any gene: 6. CDR3 residues: CSVAATGSEQFF. In DNA, the CDR3 is TGCAGCGTTGCTGCGACAGGGAGTGAGCAGTTCTTC.

In regard to this clonotype: This could be a read error, since a much larger clone is one nucleotide away. The rearrangement links TRBV20-1 to TRBJ2-2, with TRBD2 matching over 8 bases. The CDR3 is 14 residues long. CDR1 is DFQATT and CDR2 is SNEGSKA in the germline V gene (reference sequence). The V gene end was trimmed by 6 bases and the J gene end by 7 bases; junction bases not matched to a gene: 10. This CDR3 reads CSAWVAGNVGELFF. CDR3 nucleotides: TGCAGTGCCTGGGTAGCGGGAAACGTCGGGGAGCTGTTTTTT.

This clonotype was detected a few times. This chain connects TRBV5-6 to TRBJ2-3; 7 nucleotides match TRBD2. With V trimmed by 0 bases and J by 5 bases, 6 bases remained unmatched. The CDR3 totals 15 residues. The V gene's germline CDR1 is SGHDT and CDR2 YYEEEE. The CDR3 DNA is TGTGCCAGCAGCTTGGAGTGGATAGCGGGAGATACGCAGTATTTT. Translating gives CASSLEWIAGDTQYF.

To note about this clonotype: A much more abundant neighbour one base away suggests this may be a read error. The chain couples TRBV29-1 to TRBJ2-7; D gene unclear. There are 13 residues in the CDR3. CDR1 is SQVTM and CDR2 is ANQGSEA in the germline V gene. In nucleotides, the CDR3 is TGCAGCGTTGGCACTTCCACCTCCTACGAGCGGTACTTC. This gives the protein CSVGTSTSYERYF.

This clonotype was seen at least ten times. The rearrangement links TRBV29-1 to TRBJ1-1, with 10 nucleotides matching TRBD1. The germline V gene has CDR1 SQVTM and CDR2 ANQGSEA. The CDR3 sequence is 15 residues long. V gave up 5 bases and J gave up 0 bases; unmatched junction bases: 6. CDR3 in amino acids: CSVSAGTGVNTEAFF. The CDR3 DNA sequence: TGCAGCGTTTCTGCCGGGACAGGGGTGAACACTGAAGCTTTCTTT. Full variable domain (rest looked up from reference TRBV29-1 and TRBJ1-1): SAVISQKPSRDICQRGTSLTIQCQVDSQVTMMFWYRQQPGQSLTLIATANQGSEATYESGFVIDKFPISRPNLTFSTLTVSNMSPEDSSIYLCSVSAGTGVNTEAFFGQGTRLTVV.

This chain links TRBV28 with TRBJ1-4; possible D gene TRBD1, 5 bases. V lost 5 bases, J lost 4 bases, and 17 bases lay in between. Germline lookup yields CDR1 MDHEN and CDR2 SYDVKM. The length of the CDR3 is 16 residues. The CDR3 region is CASSPRVVGVNEKLFF. CDR3 nucleotide sequence: TGTGCCAGCAGTCCACGGGTAGTGGGGGTTAATGAAAAACTGTTTTTT.

V is TRBV3-1 and J is TRBJ2-7; the D is unclear. CDR3 length equals 13 residues. Trimming removed 0 bases at V and 7 bases at J, with 10 bases between. Looked up from germline, CDR1 is LGHDT and CDR2 is YNNKEL (reference sequence). The CDR3 here is CASSQDNPLEQYF. For the CDR3, the DNA is TGTGCCAGCAGCCAAGATAACCCCCTGGAGCAGTACTTC.

This clonotype has a count of ten or more. The J gene is TRBJ2-1, the V gene TRBV7-3; D is ambiguous. V dropped 5 bases and J dropped 10 bases, with 12 bases sitting between them. Germline V gene sequence: CDR1 SGHTA, CDR2 FQGTGA. The CDR3 loop spans 12 amino acids. For the CDR3, the DNA is TGTGCCAGCAGCGTAATGCGTGGGGAGCAGTTCTTC. Protein sequence: CASSVMRGEQFF.

The chain recombines TRBV7-9 with TRBJ1-2; D unclear. Trimming removed 5 bases from V and 3 bases from J, with 16 bases in between. The CDR3 is made up of 15 amino acids. From germline, CDR1 is SEHNR and CDR2 FQNEAQ (reference sequence). CDR3 in DNA: TGTGCCAGCAGCCCCGTGATGGCACCGGACTATGGCTACACCTTC. This gives the protein CASSPVMAPDYGYTF.

This clonotype was observed a handful of times. The chain combines TRBV6-1 with TRBJ2-7, with a possible D match to TRBD1 (8 bases). Trimming cost V 4 bases and J 3 bases, with 16 bases left between them. CDR1 is MNHNS, CDR2 SASEGT, per germline. The CDR3 consists of 15 residues. This chain's CDR3 is CASSVQGGPVYEQYF. As DNA, the CDR3 is TGTGCCAGCAGTGTACAGGGGGGGCCGGTCTACGAGCAGTACTTC.

The genes are TRBV20-1 and TRBJ2-2, with 7 bases fitting TRBD2. The germline V gene has CDR1 DFQATT and CDR2 SNEGSKA (reference sequence). With V trimmed by 1 base and J by 1 base, 0 bases remained unmatched. This CDR3 region has 14 residues. CDR3 protein: CSARAGGNTGELFF. Here the CDR3 DNA reads TGCAGTGCTAGAGCGGGGGGGAACACCGGGGAGCTGTTTTTT.

The gene calls are TRBV12-3 or TRBV12-4 and TRBJ1-4; tentatively, D is TRBD1 (5 bases). The V gene lost 7 bases and the J gene lost 1 base, with 10 bases spanning the gap. The CDR3 is 14 amino acids. The CDR3 DNA follows: TGTGCCAGCACCTACAGGCTAACTAATGAAAAACTGTTTTTT. It yields the protein CASTYRLTNEKLFF.

This clonotype has only a few counts. The junction departs from germline at one end; a sequencing error may be responsible. V gene TRBV3-1 combines with J gene TRBJ2-1; D gene unclear. Germline lookup yields CDR1 LGHDT and CDR2 YNNKEL (reference sequence). This CDR3 comprises 15 residues. CDR3 nucleotide sequence: TGTGCCAGCAGCCTCCTCAGTCCCTCCGACAATGAGCAGTTCTTC. Protein: CASSLLSPSDNEQFF.

This clonotype was found a few times. The chain has TRBV7-8 and TRBJ2-4; 10 bases line up with TRBD2. This CDR3 has 17 residues. The V segment lost 1 base and the J segment 8 bases; nucleotides outside the gene matches: 11. Germline lookup yields CDR1 SGHVS and CDR2 FQNEAQ. The DNA for the CDR3 is TGTGCCAGCAGCTTAGGTAGCGGGAGGTTGAGGAGGGACATTCAGTACTTC. Translated: CASSLGSGRLRRDIQYF.

The sample holds a few counts of this clonotype. The chain has TRBV2 and TRBJ2-2; tentatively, D is TRBD2 (5 bases). This CDR3 is 13 amino acids long. CDR1 SNHLY and CDR2 FYNNEI come from the germline V gene. The germline V and J ends were trimmed by 8 bases and 1 base, with 8 bases remaining between them. This CDR3 is CASLDLNTGELFF. The CDR3 DNA follows: TGTGCCAGCTTGGACTTGAACACCGGGGAGCTGTTTTTT.

This clonotype was picked up a small number of times. J is TRBJ2-7 and V is TRBV19; tentatively, D is TRBD1 (6 bases). V dropped 8 bases and J dropped 0 bases, with 14 bases sitting between them. The germline V gene has CDR1 LNHDA and CDR2 SQIVND (reference sequence). The CDR3 runs 14 residues. The CDR3 DNA sequence: TGTGCCAGTTGGGGGCCGGACAGCTCCTACGAGCAGTACTTC. It codes for CASWGPDSSYEQYF.

V is TRBV10-2 and J is TRBJ2-1; D gene unclear. V shed 11 bases and J shed 6 bases, with 14 bases lying between them. CDR3 length equals 12 residues. Per germline, CDR1 WSHSY and CDR2 SAAADI. The CDR3 reads CASRGSPNEQFF. The CDR3 DNA sequence: TGCGCCTCCCGCGGCTCGCCCAATGAGCAGTTCTTC.

At least ten counts were recorded for this clonotype. The V and J genes are TRBV29-1 and TRBJ2-2; 8 nucleotides line up with TRBD1. The germline gives CDR1 SQVTM, CDR2 ANQGSEA. CDR3 length: 16 residues. The ends lost 2 bases at V and 9 bases at J; junction bases unmatched: 14. CDR3 coding DNA: TGCAGCGTTGAATTGGTTGAAGACAGGGGTGTCCGGGAGCTGTTTTTT. This gives the protein CSVELVEDRGVRELFF.

The sample holds a few counts of this clonotype. The chain links TRBV9 to TRBJ2-3; 7 nucleotides match TRBD2. The junction had 10 bases not matched to a gene; V was cut back by 4 bases and J by 5 bases. The CDR3 runs 15 residues. CDR1 and CDR2 from the germline V gene are SGDLS and YYNGEE. Here the CDR3 DNA reads TGTGCCAGCAGCCCCCGGCGGGAGAGTGGAGATACGCAGTATTTT. Its translation is CASSPRRESGDTQYF. The whole variable domain, filled in from reference TRBV9 and TRBJ2-3, reads DSGVTQTPKHLITATGQRVTLRCSPRSGDLSVYWYQQSLDQGLQFLIQYYNGEERAKGNILERFSAQQFPDLHSELNLSSLELGDSALYFCASSPRRESGDTQYFGPGTRLTVL.